This entry features one T cell receptor beta chain sequence. The source of the sample is a study of blood T cell repertoires in COVID-19. Study-wide background: The samples span acute and convalescent COVID-19 from the United States, Italy and Spain.

Clones were sequenced by immunoSEQ multiplex PCR, and TCRdb holds only the in-frame ones, with some missing. The data contain some 170,000 clones, around 90% of them seen just once; the ten biggest clones take up around 1.4%. This CDR3 has 15 residues. The germline V gene encodes CDR1 SQVTM and CDR2 ANQGSEA. The clonotype was recovered from a woman between 50 and 59 years old with acute or convalescent COVID-19. The sample was peripheral blood. The gene calls are TRBV29-1 and TRBJ2-1; TRBD2 matches at 15 bases. CDR3 residues: CSAPRTSGRAGEQFF. The CDR3 DNA reads TGCAGTGCTCCCCGGACTAGCGGGAGGGCCGGTGAGCAGTTCTTC.